This passage covers 28 T cell receptor beta chains from one sample sequenced in a study of T cells expressing NK-cell markers. TCRdb reworked the 5' RACE reads into one entry per CDR3 protein, no DNA. In total, the table holds approximately 420,000 distinct CDR3 sequences. Sequenced sample: blood T cells: a sorted CD56 or NKG2C T cell subset, CD4+ or CD8+ T cells, or bulk PBMC T cells (not recorded which). These receptors came from a woman between 45 and 60 years old in good health.

The chain links TRBV4-1 to TRBJ2-1; TCRdb outputs TRBD2, but without DNA this stays unchecked. CDR3 length equals 17 residues. The germline gives CDR1 MGHRA, CDR2 YSYEKL. CDR3 sequence reads: CASSQEGVKRGYNEQFF.

This chain's CDR3 is CASSFGPGTQYF. The rearrangement joins TRBV12-3 or TRBV12-4 to TRBJ2-3; TCRdb selects TRBD2, and the lack of DNA leaves this call unchecked. CDR3 length: 12 amino acids.

J is TRBJ2-5 and V is TRBV10-3; lacking DNA, the TRBD1 call made by TCRdb goes unchecked. Germline lookup yields CDR1 ENHRY and CDR2 SYGVKD. The CDR3 totals 19 residues. This CDR3 is CAISESRGGYPPSQETQYF.

This chain links TRBV6-1 with TRBJ2-7; TCRdb's D call, TRBD2, is unchecked because there is no DNA. Germline CDR1 is MNHNS and CDR2 is SASEGT. The CDR3 sequence is 15 residues long. CDR3: CASSERRAGSYEQYF.

This chain links TRBV19 with TRBJ2-2. This CDR3 region has 16 residues. The germline CDR1 and CDR2 sequences are LNHDA and SQIVND (reference sequence). The CDR3 reads CASSIVVGVNTGELFF.

This rearrangement joins TRBV11-3 to TRBJ2-1; TCRdb's D gene call, TRBD2, goes unchecked for lack of DNA. Germline CDR1 SGHNT, CDR2 YENEEA. CDR3 size: 17 residues. The CDR3 is CASSLRTSGSSYNEQFF.

This sequence joins TRBV6-5 and TRBJ2-1; TCRdb returns TRBD2, unconfirmable since there is no DNA. In germline, CDR1 is MNHEY, CDR2 SVGAGI. This CDR3 is built from 17 residues. CDR3 sequence: CASARAARLNSYNEQFF.

The gene calls are TRBV20-1 and TRBJ2-3; TCRdb designates TRBD1, a call that cannot be tested without DNA. The CDR3 runs to 14 residues. Germline CDR1 and CDR2: DFQATT and SNEGSKA (reference sequence). The chain's CDR3 is CSATRARGGDTQYF.

The chain employs TRBV10-3 and TRBJ2-7; TCRdb's D gene call, TRBD1, goes unchecked for lack of DNA. Germline V lookup: CDR1 ENHRY, CDR2 SYGVKD. This CDR3 comprises 14 residues. CDR3 residues: CAISPGGRSYEQYF.

This chain joins TRBV5-1 and TRBJ2-1. CDR1 is SGHRS, CDR2 YFSETQ, per germline. The CDR3 spans 14 residues. CDR3 protein: CASSLDPANNEQFF.

The chain carries TRBV5-1 and TRBJ2-5; TCRdb reports TRBD1, a call that lacks DNA to check it against. Germline CDR1 and CDR2: SGHRS and YFSETQ. The CDR3 length is 13 residues. The chain's CDR3 is CASSTGFEETQYF. Complete variable domain (other parts from reference TRBV5-1 and TRBJ2-5): KAGVTQTPRYLIKTRGQQVTLSCSPISGHRSVSWYQQTPGQGLQFLFEYFSETQRNKGNFPGRFSGRQFSNSRSEMNVSTLELGDSALYLCASSTGFEETQYFGPGTRLLVL.

The V gene is TRBV5-1, the J gene TRBJ2-2; absent DNA, TCRdb's TRBD2 call cannot be checked. This CDR3 spans 15 amino acids. Germline V lookup: CDR1 SGHRS, CDR2 YFSETQ. The CDR3 region is CASSLALAATGELFF.

The V call is TRBV2, the J call TRBJ2-2; absent DNA, TCRdb's TRBD2 call cannot be checked. This CDR3 contains 15 residues. Germline lookup yields CDR1 SNHLY and CDR2 FYNNEI. CDR3 protein: CASRALAGAPGELFF.

The chain uses TRBV6-5 and TRBJ2-1. From germline, CDR1 is MNHEY and CDR2 SVGAGI. The length of the CDR3 is 14 residues. CDR3 amino acids: CATAGLPSYNEQFF.

The rearrangement uses TRBV27 and TRBJ2-2; TCRdb reports TRBD2, a call that lacks DNA to check it against. The length of the CDR3 is 17 residues. Germline values: CDR1 MNHEY, CDR2 SMNVEV (reference sequence). This chain's CDR3 is CASKPSLAGGPGGELFF.

J is TRBJ2-5 and V is TRBV4-1; TCRdb lists TRBD2, though no DNA is available to test this call. The CDR3 has 16 amino acids. CDR1 and CDR2 (germline): MGHRA, YSYEKL. This CDR3 is CASSQGSRVLEETQYF.

This rearrangement joins TRBV2 to TRBJ2-3. The CDR3 length is 11 residues. Germline values: CDR1 SNHLY, CDR2 FYNNEI. CDR3 in amino acids: CASVVSGTQYF.

This chain connects TRBV3-1 to TRBJ2-5; the D call of TRBD2 rests on TCRdb alone, since no DNA is present to check it. The CDR3 is 16 residues long. Germline V gene sequence: CDR1 LGHDT, CDR2 YNNKEL (reference sequence). The CDR3 is CASSRPGTSRQETQYF.

This chain links TRBV9 with TRBJ1-3. Per germline, CDR1 SGDLS and CDR2 YYNGEE. CDR3 length: 15 amino acids. The CDR3 spells CASSVQPSSGNTIYF.

The rearrangement uses TRBV4-1 and TRBJ2-1; there is no DNA to check the TCRdb D call of TRBD1. Germline CDR1 and CDR2: MGHRA and YSYEKL. The CDR3 is made up of 12 amino acids. The CDR3 loop reads CASSHGGIHWFF.

J is TRBJ2-7 and V is TRBV5-1; there is no DNA to check the TCRdb D call of TRBD1. The CDR3 totals 14 residues. Germline V gene lookup returns CDR1 SGHRS and CDR2 YFSETQ. The chain's CDR3 is CASSVVQGEYEQYF. Full variable domain (remainder filled in from reference TRBV5-1 and TRBJ2-7): KAGVTQTPRYLIKTRGQQVTLSCSPISGHRSVSWYQQTPGQGLQFLFEYFSETQRNKGNFPGRFSGRQFSNSRSEMNVSTLELGDSALYLCASSVVQGEYEQYFGPGTRLTVT.

The chain's CDR3 is CAFNRDLNQPQHF. This chain links TRBV30 with TRBJ1-5. The CDR3 length is 13 residues. Germline V gene lookup returns CDR1 GTSNPN and CDR2 SVGIG (reference sequence).

The chain recombines TRBV12-3 or TRBV12-4 with TRBJ1-3; TCRdb gives TRBD1 as the D gene, but with no DNA this cannot be confirmed. This CDR3 region has 17 residues. The CDR3 sequence: CASSLAAPGSSGNTIYF.

This rearrangement joins TRBV18 to TRBJ1-6. The germline V gene has CDR1 KGHSH and CDR2 LQKENI. The CDR3 is 12 amino acids. The CDR3: CASSELNSPLHF.

The chain is built from TRBV5-6 and TRBJ1-4; TCRdb's D call of TRBD1 is untestable without DNA. The germline CDR1 and CDR2 sequences are SGHDT and YYEEEE. The CDR3 consists of 14 residues. This chain's CDR3 is CASSWDRGAEKLFF.

The rearrangement joins TRBV20-1 to TRBJ2-1; TCRdb names TRBD2, which stays unverified in the absence of DNA. CDR3 length equals 16 residues. Germline V gene sequence: CDR1 DFQATT, CDR2 SNEGSKA (reference sequence). CDR3 in amino acids: CSARGREGLAGDEQFF.

V and J are TRBV15 and TRBJ2-3. Looked up from germline, CDR1 is LNHNV and CDR2 is YYDKDF (reference sequence). The CDR3 covers 12 residues. The CDR3 reads CATRGYTDTQYF.

The J gene is TRBJ2-1, the V gene TRBV5-6; TCRdb's assignment of TRBD2 cannot be checked, as there is no DNA. CDR1 and CDR2 from the germline V gene are SGHDT and YYEEEE. This CDR3 comprises 22 residues. CDR3 amino acids: CASSLARQPGLAGLSSYNEQFF.